Here is one TCR beta chain with its context. Its antigen is unknown. Within one base of it there is no much larger clone, and no base qualities were kept. The entry originates in a study of blood T cell repertoires in COVID-19 (dated by TCRdb to 2018 to 2020). Concerning the study at large: Samples from collaborators originated in the United States, Italy and Spain and spanned both the acute and convalescent phases of COVID-19. The material from the prospective study consisted of cDNA or gDNA derived from T cells, B-cell-depleted T cells, or PBMCs. Deeply sampled blood TCRbeta repertoires from subjects exposed to, actively infected with, or recovered from COVID-19 were included in the dataset. The repertoires were released in a freely available public database meant as a resource for research on the immune response to SARS-CoV-2. The samples were drawn from two sources: the first 160 participants of the ongoing ImmuneRACE study, and fewer than 1,500 subjects contributed by 6 global collaborators. Sample metadata almost always included a de-identified subject ID, COVID-19 status, age in years and sex. Where available, HLA class I and class II types were taken from metadata supplied by the sample provider and were not determined by assay-based typing.

The immunoSEQ Assay, a bias-controlled multiplex PCR, was used to amplify TCRbeta CDR3 regions from genomic DNA. From the authors' description of their analysis: Within the assay, amplification of reference gene primers was used to estimate how many nucleated cells each sample contained. To quantify the absolute abundance of each unique TCRbeta CDR3 rearrangement, sequence reads were collapsed and filtered. For each sample, productive Simpson clonality was calculated by taking the square root of Simpson's diversity index across productive rearrangements. TCRdb's version of the immuneACCESS table is confined to in-frame rearrangements and falls short of the full clone set. An unresolved V gene accounts for under half of the shortfall where checked; the remainder is of unknown origin. V, J and clone size are taken as reported in that table, and D and trimming were inferred from the DNA itself. For this sample the table gives roughly 430,000 clones, of which around 90% were detected only once. Roughly 1.9% of the sample is taken by the ten largest.

Paper-wide results and their limitations: The amount of clinical and demographic metadata varied by source and participant and was provided uncurated.

Participants in the prospective study were aged roughly 18 to 95 years, lived in 24 United States geographic areas, and enrolled through a virtual design. In the prospective study, cohorts were assigned on the basis of participant-reported clinical history obtained from a screening survey and a study questionnaire. Each participant in the prospective study had whole blood, serum and a nasopharyngeal or oropharyngeal swab collected by mobile phlebotomists. Participants in the prospective study had the option to provide additional blood draws and questionnaires over a roughly 2-month period. Blood samples from the prospective study were shipped frozen or at room temperature prior to DNA extraction. The TCR originated in a woman in her thirties or forties with acute COVID-19. What was sequenced was PBMCs or T cells enriched from blood (not recorded which).

The DNA sequence is as follows: TGTGCCAGCAGCCAAGACAGGGAAGGCTACACCTTC. Its coded protein is CASSQDREGYTF. This sequence uses TRBV3-1 (or the pseudogene TRBV3-2) and TRBJ1-2; tentative D gene TRBD1, with 5 bases matching. CDR1 is given as LGHDT and CDR2 as YNNKEL, both from the germline V gene (reference sequence). Taken from cysteine to phenylalanine, the CDR3 has 12 residues. CDR3 DNA only is kept here, 36 bases in frame from base 1. The junction shows trimming of 0 bases on V and 8 bases on J, plus 7 bases between the germline ends.